Listed below are T cell receptor beta chains from one sample, sequenced in a study of PD-L1 blockade in urothelial cancer. Assay: immunoSEQ multiplex PCR; the TCRdb copy retains only in-frame clones and omits some. The profile covers about 72,000 clones, with around 85% appearing a single time and just under 15% taken by the ten largest. The source was PBMCs, collected around atezolizumab (anti-PD-L1) treatment. The receptors come from a man between 60 and 75 years old with urothelial cancer. The CDR3 runs from the conserved cysteine through the conserved F or W. A D gene is named only where the DNA matches it firmly. Not all rows give a size; the values are once, few, many and, for expanded clones, a class.

TRBV5-1	-	TRBD1	TRBJ1-6	TGCGCCAGCAGCTCCCCCGGGACAGAGGGTTATTCACCCCTCCACTTT	CASSSPGTEGYSPLHF
TRBV9	-	TRBD1	TRBJ1-1	TGTGCCAGCAGCGTAACCGACAGGGAAGAGGCTGAAGCTTTCTTT	CASSVTDREEAEAFF
TRBV18	few	-	TRBJ1-2	TGTGCCAGCTCACCAGCTAGGCACGATAACTATGGCTACACCTTC	CASSPARHDNYGYTF
TRBV6-1	-	TRBD1	TRBJ1-1	TGTGCCAGCTCGGGCAGGGGGGACACTGAAGCTTTCTTT	CASSGRGDTEAFF
TRBV12-5	-	-	TRBJ1-3	TGTGCTAGTGGTTTGGTACGGGGGGCGGGGGACACCATATATTTT	CASGLVRGAGDTIYF
TRBV6-4	-	-	TRBJ2-1	TGTGCCAGCAGTCTAGAGGACTCCTACAATGAGCAGTTCTTC	CASSLEDSYNEQFF
TRBV9	-	TRBD2	TRBJ2-1	TGTGCCAGCAGCACCCTAGCGGGGGGGTCCTACAATGAGCAGTTCTTC	CASSTLAGGSYNEQFF
TRBV7-8	-	TRBD1	TRBJ1-4	TGTGCCAGCAGCTTAGCTGGACAGGGAGGTGAAAAACTGTTTTTT	CASSLAGQGGEKLFF
TRBV7-2	-	-	TRBJ2-1	TGTGCCAGCAGCAAACAGGGAAGGGACAATGAGCAGTTCTTC	CASSKQGRDNEQFF
TRBV29-1	-	-	TRBJ2-3	TGCAGCGTGAGAAGGGGATTTAGCACAGATACGCAGTATTTT	CSVRRGFSTDTQYF
TRBV6-7	-	TRBD1	TRBJ1-5	TGTGCCAGCACCATAGCCCACCGGGACAGGGTAGATTCCCCCAATCAGCCCCAGCATTTT	CASTIAHRDRVDSPNQPQHF
TRBV27	-	TRBD1	TRBJ1-2	TGTGCCAGCAGTTCCGGGACAGGGGACTATGGCTACACCTTC	CASSSGTGDYGYTF
TRBV5-1	-	-	TRBJ2-7	TGCGCCAGCAGCGCCGAAAACGGGGAGGTCGAGCAGTACTTC	CASSAENGEVEQYF
TRBV6-5	-	-	TRBJ2-1	TGTGCCACCACGGCGGGATTCAGGAATGAGCAGTTCTTC	CATTAGFRNEQFF
TRBV6-5	-	TRBD1	TRBJ1-4	TGTGCCAGCAGTTACAATCCCCCGGGACCAGGGGGAAAACTGTTTTTT	CASSYNPPGPGGKLFF
TRBV7-3	-	TRBD2	TRBJ2-3	TGTGCCAGCAGCCCTCGGGGGGGCGGGACGCAGTATTTT	CASSPRGGGTQYF
TRBV6-1	-	TRBD2	TRBJ2-1	TGTGCCAGCAGTGAACTGAGCGGGGGAGACGAGCAGTTCTTC	CASSELSGGDEQFF
TRBV30	-	-	TRBJ2-1	TGTGCCTGGAGTCCTAATGAGTACAATGAGCAGTTCTTC	CAWSPNEYNEQFF
TRBV29-1	-	TRBD2	TRBJ2-7	TGCAGCGTTAAAGCGGGGGGGCCCTACGAGCAGTACTTC	CSVKAGGPYEQYF
TRBV30	-	TRBD1	TRBJ1-1	TGTGCCTGGGGAGGGGACAGGGGCCTTAACACTGAAGCTTTCTTT	CAWGGDRGLNTEAFF
TRBV7-3	-	TRBD2	TRBJ2-1	TGTGCCAGCAGCTACGGGGGGGCGAACAATGAGCAGTTCTTC	CASSYGGANNEQFF
TRBV11-2	-	-	TRBJ2-2	TGTGCCAGCAGCTCGGGGAACACCGGGGAGCTGTTTTTT	CASSSGNTGELFF
TRBV5-1	-	-	TRBJ1-2	TGCGCCAGCAGCCCTCGATTGCCGGGGACTAACTATGGCTACACCTTC	CASSPRLPGTNYGYTF
TRBV30	-	-	TRBJ1-2	TGTGCCTGGAGAGAAGGGAGTAACTATGGCTACACCTTC	CAWREGSNYGYTF